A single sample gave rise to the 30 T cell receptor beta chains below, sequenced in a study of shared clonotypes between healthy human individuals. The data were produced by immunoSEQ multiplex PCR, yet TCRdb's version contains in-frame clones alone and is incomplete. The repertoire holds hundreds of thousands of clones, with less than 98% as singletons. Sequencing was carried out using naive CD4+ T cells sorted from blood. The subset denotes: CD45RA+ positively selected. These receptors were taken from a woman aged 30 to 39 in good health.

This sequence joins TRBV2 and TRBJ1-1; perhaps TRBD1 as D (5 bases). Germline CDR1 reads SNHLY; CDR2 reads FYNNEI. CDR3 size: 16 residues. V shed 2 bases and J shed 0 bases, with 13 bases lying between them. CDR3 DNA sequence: TGTGCCAGCAGTGAACAGGGTCACAACATGAACACTGAAGCTTTCTTT. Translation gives CASSEQGHNMNTEAFF. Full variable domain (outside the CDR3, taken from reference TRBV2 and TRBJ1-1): EPEVTQTPSHQVTQMGQEVILRCVPISNHLYFYWYRQILGQKVEFLVSFYNNEISEKSEIFDDQFSVERPDGSNFTLKIRSTKLEDSAMYFCASSEQGHNMNTEAFFGQGTRLTVV.

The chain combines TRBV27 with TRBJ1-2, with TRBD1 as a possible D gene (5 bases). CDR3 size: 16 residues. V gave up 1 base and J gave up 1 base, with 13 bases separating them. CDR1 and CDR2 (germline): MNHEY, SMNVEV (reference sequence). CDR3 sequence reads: CASSLLAVRGNYGYTF. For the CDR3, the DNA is TGTGCCAGCAGTTTATTGGCAGTGAGGGGTAACTATGGCTACACCTTC.

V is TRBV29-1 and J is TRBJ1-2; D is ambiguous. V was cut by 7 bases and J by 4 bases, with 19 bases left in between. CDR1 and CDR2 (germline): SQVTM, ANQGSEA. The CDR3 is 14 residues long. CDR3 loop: CSAREPQESYGYTF. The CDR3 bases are TGCAGCGCTAGGGAGCCCCAAGAGTCCTATGGCTACACCTTC.

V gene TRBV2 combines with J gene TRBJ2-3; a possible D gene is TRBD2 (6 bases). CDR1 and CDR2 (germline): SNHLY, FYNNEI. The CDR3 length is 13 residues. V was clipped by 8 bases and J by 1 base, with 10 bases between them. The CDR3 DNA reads TGTGCCAGCGGTCAGCGGGGCACAGATACGCAGTATTTT. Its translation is CASGQRGTDTQYF. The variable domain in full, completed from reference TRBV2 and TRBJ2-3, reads EPEVTQTPSHQVTQMGQEVILRCVPISNHLYFYWYRQILGQKVEFLVSFYNNEISEKSEIFDDQFSVERPDGSNFTLKIRSTKLEDSAMYFCASGQRGTDTQYFGPGTRLTVL.

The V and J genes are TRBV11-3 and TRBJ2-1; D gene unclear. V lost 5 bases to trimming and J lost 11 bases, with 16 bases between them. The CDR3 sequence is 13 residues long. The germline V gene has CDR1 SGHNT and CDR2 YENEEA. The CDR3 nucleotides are TGTGCCAGCAGCCAGACCTCGGCGGTAAAGCAGTTCTTC. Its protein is CASSQTSAVKQFF.

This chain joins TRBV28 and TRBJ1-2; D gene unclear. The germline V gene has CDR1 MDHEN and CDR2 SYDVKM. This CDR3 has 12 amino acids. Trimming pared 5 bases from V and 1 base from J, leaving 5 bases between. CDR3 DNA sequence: TGTGCCAGCAGTATACTTAACTATGGCTACACCTTC. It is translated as CASSILNYGYTF.

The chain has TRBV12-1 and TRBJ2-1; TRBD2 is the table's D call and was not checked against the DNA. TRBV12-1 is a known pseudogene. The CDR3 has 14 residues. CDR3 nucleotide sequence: TGTGCCAGGAACATAGTTCCGAGGGAAAATGAGCAGTTCTTC. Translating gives CARNIVPRENEQFF.

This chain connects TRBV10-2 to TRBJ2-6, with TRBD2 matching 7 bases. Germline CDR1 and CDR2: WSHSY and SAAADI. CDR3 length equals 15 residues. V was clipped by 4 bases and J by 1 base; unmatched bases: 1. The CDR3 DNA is TGCGCCAGCAGTGCGGGGGGTTCTGGGGCCAACGTCCTGACTTTC. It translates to CASSAGGSGANVLTF.

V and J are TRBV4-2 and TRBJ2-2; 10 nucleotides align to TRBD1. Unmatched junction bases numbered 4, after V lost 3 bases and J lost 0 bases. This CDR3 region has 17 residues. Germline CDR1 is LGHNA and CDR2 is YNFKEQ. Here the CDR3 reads CASSHKTGGANTGELFF. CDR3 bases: TGTGCCAGCAGCCACAAGACAGGGGGCGCGAACACCGGGGAGCTGTTTTTT.

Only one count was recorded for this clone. The CDR3 DNA sequence: TGTGCCAGCAGTCCCCCGTTGGCCAGGGCCTATGGCTACACCTTC. Protein: CASSPPLARAYGYTF. J is TRBJ1-2 and V is TRBV28; weak D call: TRBD1 (5 bases). The germline gives CDR1 MDHEN, CDR2 SYDVKM. This CDR3 is built from 15 residues. V was clipped by 5 bases and J by 4 bases, with 17 bases between them.

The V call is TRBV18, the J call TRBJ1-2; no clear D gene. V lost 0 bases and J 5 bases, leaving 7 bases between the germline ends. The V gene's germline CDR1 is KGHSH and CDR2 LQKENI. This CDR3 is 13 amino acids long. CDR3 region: CASSPPAIYGYTF. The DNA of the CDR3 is TGTGCCAGCTCACCACCGGCCATATATGGCTACACCTTC.

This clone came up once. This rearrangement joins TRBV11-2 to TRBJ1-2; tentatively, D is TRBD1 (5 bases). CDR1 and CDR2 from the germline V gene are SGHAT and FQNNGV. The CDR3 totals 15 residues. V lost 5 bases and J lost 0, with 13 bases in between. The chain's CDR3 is CASSRGSRANYGYTF. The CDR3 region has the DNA TGTGCCAGCAGCCGGGGCAGCCGGGCTAACTATGGCTACACCTTC.

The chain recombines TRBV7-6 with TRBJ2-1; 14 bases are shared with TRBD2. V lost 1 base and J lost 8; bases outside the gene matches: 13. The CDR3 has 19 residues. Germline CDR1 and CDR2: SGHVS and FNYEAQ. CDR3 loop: CASSLDSPKGLAGVDEQFF. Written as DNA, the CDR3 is TGTGCCAGCAGCTTAGATTCCCCCAAGGGACTAGCGGGAGTAGATGAGCAGTTCTTC.

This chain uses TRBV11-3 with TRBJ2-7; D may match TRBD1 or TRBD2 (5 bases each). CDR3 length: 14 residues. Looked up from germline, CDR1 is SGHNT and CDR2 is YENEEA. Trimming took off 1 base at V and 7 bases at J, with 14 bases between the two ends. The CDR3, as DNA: TGTGCCAGCAGCTTAGGCCAGGGACCTGATGAGCAGTACTTC. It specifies CASSLGQGPDEQYF.

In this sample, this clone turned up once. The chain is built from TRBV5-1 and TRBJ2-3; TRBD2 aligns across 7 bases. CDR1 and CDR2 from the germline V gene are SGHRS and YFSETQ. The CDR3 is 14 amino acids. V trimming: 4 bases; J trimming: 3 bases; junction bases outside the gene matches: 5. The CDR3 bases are TGCGCCAGCAGCGACCAGGGAGGGACAGATACGCAGTATTTT. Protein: CASSDQGGTDTQYF. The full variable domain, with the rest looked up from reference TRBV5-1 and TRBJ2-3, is KAGVTQTPRYLIKTRGQQVTLSCSPISGHRSVSWYQQTPGQGLQFLFEYFSETQRNKGNFPGRFSGRQFSNSRSEMNVSTLELGDSALYLCASSDQGGTDTQYFGPGTRLTVL.

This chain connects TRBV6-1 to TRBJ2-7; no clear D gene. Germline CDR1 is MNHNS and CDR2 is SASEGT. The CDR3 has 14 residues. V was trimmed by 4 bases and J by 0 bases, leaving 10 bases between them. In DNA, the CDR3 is TGTGCCAGCAGTGGTCACACAAGCTCCTACGAGCAGTACTTC. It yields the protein CASSGHTSSYEQYF.

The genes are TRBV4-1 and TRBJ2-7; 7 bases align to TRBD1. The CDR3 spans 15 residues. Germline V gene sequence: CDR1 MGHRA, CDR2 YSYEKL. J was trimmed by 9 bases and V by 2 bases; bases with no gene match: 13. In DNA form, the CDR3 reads TGCGCCAGCAGCCAAACCGGGACAGATATTGGTAGGCAGTACTTC. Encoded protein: CASSQTGTDIGRQYF.

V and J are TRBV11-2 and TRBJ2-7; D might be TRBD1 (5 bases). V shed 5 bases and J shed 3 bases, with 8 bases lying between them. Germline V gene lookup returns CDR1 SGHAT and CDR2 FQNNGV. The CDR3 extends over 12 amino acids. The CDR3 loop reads CASSRQFYEQYF. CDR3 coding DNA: TGTGCCAGCAGCCGACAGTTCTACGAGCAGTACTTC.

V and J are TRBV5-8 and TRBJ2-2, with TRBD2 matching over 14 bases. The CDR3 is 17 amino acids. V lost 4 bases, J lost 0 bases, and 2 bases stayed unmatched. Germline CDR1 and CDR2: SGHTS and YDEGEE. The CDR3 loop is CASSLGLAGANTGELFF. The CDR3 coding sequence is TGTGCCAGCAGCCTGGGACTAGCGGGAGCGAACACCGGGGAGCTGTTTTTT.

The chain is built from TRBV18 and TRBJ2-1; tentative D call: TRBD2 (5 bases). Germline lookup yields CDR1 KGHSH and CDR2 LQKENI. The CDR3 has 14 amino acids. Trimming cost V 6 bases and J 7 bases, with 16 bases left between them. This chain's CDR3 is CASSLTRSENEQFF. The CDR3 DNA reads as TGTGCCAGCTCCCTTACTAGATCGGAGAATGAGCAGTTCTTC.

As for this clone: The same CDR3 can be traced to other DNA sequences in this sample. CDR3 sequence: CASSVGTGELFF. The CDR3 DNA sequence: TGTGCCAGCAGCGTGGGGACCGGGGAGCTGTTTTTT. The rearrangement joins TRBV9 to TRBJ2-2; D is ambiguous. The CDR3 is made up of 12 amino acids. Germline V gives CDR1 SGDLS, CDR2 YYNGEE. Trimming took 2 bases from V and 5 from J, leaving 4 bases between them. Drawing the rest from reference TRBV9 and TRBJ2-2, the complete variable domain is DSGVTQTPKHLITATGQRVTLRCSPRSGDLSVYWYQQSLDQGLQFLIQYYNGEERAKGNILERFSAQQFPDLHSELNLSSLELGDSALYFCASSVGTGELFFGEGSRLTVL.

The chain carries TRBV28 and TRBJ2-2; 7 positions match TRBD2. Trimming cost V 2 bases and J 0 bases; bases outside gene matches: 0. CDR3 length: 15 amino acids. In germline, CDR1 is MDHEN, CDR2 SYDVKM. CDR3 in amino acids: CASSLAGANTGELFF. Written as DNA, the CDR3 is TGTGCCAGCAGTTTAGCGGGGGCGAACACCGGGGAGCTGTTTTTT.

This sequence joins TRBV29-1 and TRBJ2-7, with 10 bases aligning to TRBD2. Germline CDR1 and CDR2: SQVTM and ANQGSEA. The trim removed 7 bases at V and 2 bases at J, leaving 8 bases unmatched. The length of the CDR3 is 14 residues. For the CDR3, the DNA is TGCAGCGCGAGCGCTAGCGGGAGCACCTACGAGCAGTACTTC. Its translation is CSASASGSTYEQYF.

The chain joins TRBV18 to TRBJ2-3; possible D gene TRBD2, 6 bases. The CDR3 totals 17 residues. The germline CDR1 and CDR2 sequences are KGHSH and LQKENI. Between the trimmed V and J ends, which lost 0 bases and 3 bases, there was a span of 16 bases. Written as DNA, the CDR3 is TGTGCCAGCTCACCACCGGGTTTGGAGGGCCGGACAGATACGCAGTATTTT. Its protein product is CASSPPGLEGRTDTQYF.

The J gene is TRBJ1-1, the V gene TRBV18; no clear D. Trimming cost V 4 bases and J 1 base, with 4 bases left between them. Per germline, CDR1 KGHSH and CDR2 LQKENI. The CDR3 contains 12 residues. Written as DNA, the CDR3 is TGTGCCAGCTCACTTTCGAACACTGAAGCTTTCTTT. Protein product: CASSLSNTEAFF. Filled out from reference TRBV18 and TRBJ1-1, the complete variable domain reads NAGVMQNPRHLVRRRGQEARLRCSPMKGHSHVYWYRQLPEEGLKFMVYLQKENIIDESGMPKERFSAEFPKEGPSILRIQQVVRGDSAAYFCASSLSNTEAFFGQGTRLTVV.

The CDR3: CASSSGASPRRNTIYF. The CDR3 region has the DNA TGTGCCAGCAGTTCCGGAGCGAGCCCGAGGAGAAACACCATATATTTT. The chain is built from TRBV28 and TRBJ1-3; no firm D call. Germline V CDR1 and CDR2: MDHEN, SYDVKM. Trimming removed 4 bases at V and 5 bases at J, with 18 bases between. The CDR3 has 16 residues.

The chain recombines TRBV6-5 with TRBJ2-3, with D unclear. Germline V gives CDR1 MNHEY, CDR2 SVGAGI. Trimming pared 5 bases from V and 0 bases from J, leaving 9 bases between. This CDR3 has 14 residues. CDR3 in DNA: TGTGCCAGCAGTACAAGTTCTAGCACAGATACGCAGTATTTT. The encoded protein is CASSTSSSTDTQYF.

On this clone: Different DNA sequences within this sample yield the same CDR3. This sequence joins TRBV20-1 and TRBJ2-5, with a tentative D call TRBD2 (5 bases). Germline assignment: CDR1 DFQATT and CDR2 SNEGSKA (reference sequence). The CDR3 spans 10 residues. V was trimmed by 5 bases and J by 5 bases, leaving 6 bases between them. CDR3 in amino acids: CSARDETQYF. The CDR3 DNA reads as TGCAGTGCTCGGGATGAGACCCAGTACTTC.

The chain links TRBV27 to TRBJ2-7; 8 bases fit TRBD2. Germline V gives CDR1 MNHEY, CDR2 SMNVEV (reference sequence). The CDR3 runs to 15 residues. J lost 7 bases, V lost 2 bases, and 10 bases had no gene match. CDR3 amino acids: CASSLVGLAPREQYF. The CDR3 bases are TGTGCCAGCAGTTTAGTAGGACTAGCCCCCAGGGAGCAGTACTTC.

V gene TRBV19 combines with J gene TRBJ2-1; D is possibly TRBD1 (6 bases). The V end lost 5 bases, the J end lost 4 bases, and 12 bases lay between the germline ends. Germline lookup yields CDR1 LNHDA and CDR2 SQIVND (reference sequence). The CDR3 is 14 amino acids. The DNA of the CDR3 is TGTGCCAGTAGTCGGCAGGGGAAATACAATGAGCAGTTCTTC. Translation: CASSRQGKYNEQFF.